This T cell receptor beta chain appears in the sequencing data of a study of cytomegalovirus exposure and HLA in healthy donors. Findings of the study overall: Later on, an analysis showed TCR association rates differing by HLA locus, with DRB1 the most and HLA-C the fewest. Relative to equally common others, HLA-associated TCR beta chains showed greater clonal expansion in a later analysis. In a later analysis, a missense DCLRE1C variant was linked to TCR beta V- and J-gene trimming.

This clone was recorded a few times. Antigen specificity is unknown. Researchers ran the PCR with 60 Vbeta and 13 Jbeta primers. The protocol was immunoSEQ multiplex PCR, while the TCRdb copy is restricted to in-frame clones and leaves out a portion. The sample shows around 120,000 clones, around two thirds of them seen only once. This CDR3 comprises 14 residues. V was cut by 0 bases and J by 3 bases, with 9 bases left in between. Per germline, CDR1 SGHRS and CDR2 YFSETQ. Sequences were obtained from PBMCs. This chain joins TRBV5-1 and TRBJ1-1; D is perhaps TRBD1 (5 bases). The origin of this receptor is a woman between 40 and 55 years old in good health and CMV-seropositive. CDR3 in DNA: TGCGCCAGCAGCTTGGGACAGACAGACACTGAAGCTTTCTTT. Translated, it gives CASSLGQTDTEAFF.